This T cell receptor (beta chain) was sequenced in a study of technical replicates of blood from a few donors. TCRdb keeps only in-frame clones here, not all; method: immunoSEQ multiplex PCR. In the table there are 60,000 to 65,000 clones, 86% of which are singletons. Germline V gene data show CDR1 as LNHDA and CDR2 as SQIVND (reference sequence). V dropped 3 bases and J dropped 6 bases, with 11 bases sitting between them. The CDR3 covers 13 residues. This clone was counted a few times. The chain is built from TRBV19 and TRBJ1-2; TRBD1 might be the D (6 bases). This receptor was identified in a human donor in good health. Some clones in this sample may be carry-over from other donors' samples. Specimen: PBMCs. CDR3: CASSMNRVDGYTF. The CDR3 DNA reads as TGTGCCAGTAGTATGAACAGGGTTGATGGCTACACCTTC.